The clone carrying this T cell receptor (beta chain) was observed a few times. The antigen is unknown. Sequencing relied on immunoSEQ assay v3.0, run at survey level. The data were produced by immunoSEQ multiplex PCR, yet TCRdb's version contains in-frame clones alone and is incomplete. The profile covers 25,000 to 35,000 clones, with roughly 86% appearing a single time and around 4.9% taken by the ten largest. The data are from a study of long-term antiretroviral therapy in people with HIV. Study-wide findings and caveats: Blood in the study was drawn between the mid-2000s and the late 2010s, possibly under older ART regimens, which may be less effective than current ones. Increased diversity was seen after ART, yet it remained lower than in transplant donor controls. Dominating the repertoire at all time points were the clones that expanded before ART. Controls showed broader CDR3 length ranges than did the HIV repertoires.

This CDR3 comprises 14 residues. V lost 2 bases to trimming and J lost 11 bases, with 13 bases between them. The V gene's germline CDR1 is KGHSH and CDR2 LQKENI. The sample here was unsorted PBMCs, taken 0.8 years after starting antiretroviral therapy. The chain is built from TRBV18 and TRBJ2-6; perhaps TRBD2 as D (5 bases). The receptor was isolated from a woman aged 25 to 45 with HIV. DNA for the CDR3: TGTGCCAGCTCACCAATCGGCCCCGGGGACGTCCTGACTTTC. Protein sequence: CASSPIGPGDVLTF.